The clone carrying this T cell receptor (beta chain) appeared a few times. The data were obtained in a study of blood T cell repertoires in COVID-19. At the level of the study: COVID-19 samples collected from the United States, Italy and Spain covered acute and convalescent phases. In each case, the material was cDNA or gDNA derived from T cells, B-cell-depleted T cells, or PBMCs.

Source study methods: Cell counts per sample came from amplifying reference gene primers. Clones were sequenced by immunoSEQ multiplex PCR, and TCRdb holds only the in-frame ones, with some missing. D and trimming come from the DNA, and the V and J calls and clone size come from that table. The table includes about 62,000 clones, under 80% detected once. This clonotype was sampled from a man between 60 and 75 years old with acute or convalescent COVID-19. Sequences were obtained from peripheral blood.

The CDR3 DNA sequence: TGTGCCAGCAGTTTAACTAGCGGGAGCTACAATGAGCAGTTCTTC. Amino acid sequence: CASSLTSGSYNEQFF. V gene TRBV28 combines with J gene TRBJ2-1; 11 bases are shared with TRBD2. CDR3 length equals 15 residues. The V segment lost 2 bases and the J segment 3 bases; nucleotides outside the gene matches: 0. Germline V gene data show CDR1 as MDHEN and CDR2 as SYDVKM.